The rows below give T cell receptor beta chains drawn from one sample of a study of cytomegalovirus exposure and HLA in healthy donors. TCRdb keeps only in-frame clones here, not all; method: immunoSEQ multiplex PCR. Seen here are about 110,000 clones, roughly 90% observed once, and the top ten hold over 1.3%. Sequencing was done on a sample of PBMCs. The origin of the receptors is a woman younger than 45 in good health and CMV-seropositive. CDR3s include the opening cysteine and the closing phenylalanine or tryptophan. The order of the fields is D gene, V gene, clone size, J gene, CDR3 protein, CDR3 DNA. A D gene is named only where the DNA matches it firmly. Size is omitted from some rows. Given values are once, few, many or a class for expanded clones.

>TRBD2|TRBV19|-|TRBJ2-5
CASKGSGRNQETQYF
TGTGCCAGTAAAGGGAGCGGGAGAAACCAGGAGACCCAGTACTTC
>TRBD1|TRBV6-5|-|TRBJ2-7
CASSRDRGLRFEQYF
TGTGCCAGCAGTAGAGACAGGGGGTTAAGATTCGAGCAGTACTTC
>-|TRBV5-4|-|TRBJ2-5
CASSSQSQETQYF
TGTGCCAGCAGCTCCCAGTCCCAAGAGACCCAGTACTTC
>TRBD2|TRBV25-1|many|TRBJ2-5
CASSRGGLRGETQYF
TGTGCCAGCAGTCGGGGAGGGTTAAGAGGGGAGACCCAGTACTTC
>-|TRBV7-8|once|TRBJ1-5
CASSLGSAGRQPQHF
TGTGCCAGCAGCTTAGGTTCGGCAGGGAGGCAGCCCCAGCATTTT
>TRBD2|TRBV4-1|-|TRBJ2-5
CASSQGGGTQYF
TGCGCCAGCAGCCAAGGGGGGGGTACCCAGTACTTC
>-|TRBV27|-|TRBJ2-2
CASSLAGDRGTGELFF
TGTGCCAGCAGTTTAGCAGGGGATAGGGGCACCGGGGAGCTGTTTTTT
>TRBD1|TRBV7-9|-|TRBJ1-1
CASHRQGGNTEAFF
TGTGCCAGCCACCGACAGGGGGGGAACACTGAAGCTTTCTTT
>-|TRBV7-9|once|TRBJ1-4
CASSPWLAGRNEKLFF
TGTGCCAGCAGCCCTTGGCTGGCAGGGCGTAATGAAAAACTGTTTTTT
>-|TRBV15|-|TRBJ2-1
CATSSSRYNEQFF
TGTGCCACCAGCTCCTCCAGGTACAATGAGCAGTTCTTC
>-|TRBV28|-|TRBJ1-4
CASSPGSGNEKLFF
TGTGCCAGCAGTCCAGGGTCAGGGAATGAAAAACTGTTTTTT
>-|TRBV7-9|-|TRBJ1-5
CASSPGRGSNQPQHF
TGTGCCAGCAGCCCAGGCAGGGGTAGCAATCAGCCCCAGCATTTT
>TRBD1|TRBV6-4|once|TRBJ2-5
CAGLVETGQAHQETQYF
TGTGCCGGGTTGGTAGAAACCGGACAGGCACACCAAGAGACCCAGTACTTC
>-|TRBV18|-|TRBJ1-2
CASSPGDTNYGYTF
TGTGCCAGCTCACCCGGGGACACCAACTATGGCTACACCTTC
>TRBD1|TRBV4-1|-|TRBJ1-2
CASSRPGTGNGYTF
TGCGCCAGCAGCCGCCCCGGGACAGGGAACGGCTACACCTTC
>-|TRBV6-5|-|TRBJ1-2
CASWASHIGYGYTF
TGTGCCAGCTGGGCCAGCCACATCGGCTATGGCTACACCTTC
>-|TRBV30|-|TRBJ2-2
CAWSVRHLSANTGELFF
TGTGCCTGGAGTGTTCGTCACCTGAGCGCGAACACCGGGGAGCTGTTTTTT
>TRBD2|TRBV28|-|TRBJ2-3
CASSPSRGGSPDTQYF
TGTGCCAGCAGTCCTTCCAGAGGCGGGAGCCCAGATACGCAGTATTTT
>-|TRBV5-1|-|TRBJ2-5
CASRPGLAETQYF
TGCGCCAGCAGACCAGGACTGGCAGAGACCCAGTACTTC
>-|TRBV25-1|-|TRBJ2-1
CASSEPGSRSYEQFF
TGTGCCAGCAGTGAACCGGGATCCCGGTCCTATGAGCAGTTCTTC
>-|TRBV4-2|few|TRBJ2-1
CASSHAGTLNEQFF
TGTGCCAGCAGCCACGCCGGGACTCTAAATGAGCAGTTCTTC
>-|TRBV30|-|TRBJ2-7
CAWIGGESMYGEQYF
TGTGCCTGGATCGGCGGGGAGTCAATGTACGGCGAGCAGTACTTC
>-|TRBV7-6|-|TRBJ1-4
CASSLGSQGRLFF
TGTGCCAGCAGCTTGGGCTCGCAGGGAAGACTGTTTTTT
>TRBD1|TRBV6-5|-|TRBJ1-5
CASSFGTGGESQPQHF
TGTGCCAGCAGTTTCGGGACAGGGGGCGAGAGTCAGCCCCAGCATTTT
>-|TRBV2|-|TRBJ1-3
CASREQGWGNTIYF
TGTGCCAGCAGAGAACAGGGCTGGGGAAACACCATATATTTT
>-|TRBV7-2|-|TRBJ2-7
CASSMRHNYEQYF
TGTGCCAGCAGCATGAGACATAACTACGAGCAGTACTTC
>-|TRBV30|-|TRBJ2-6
CAYTPGGGANVLTF
TGTGCCTACACACCGGGTGGAGGGGCCAACGTCCTGACTTTC
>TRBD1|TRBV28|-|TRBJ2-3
CASIAGTGIDTQYF
TGTGCCAGCATCGCCGGGACAGGTATAGATACGCAGTATTTT
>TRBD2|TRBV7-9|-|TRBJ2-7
CASSFLGLASEQYF
TGTGCCAGCAGCTTTTTGGGACTAGCTTCCGAGCAGTACTTC
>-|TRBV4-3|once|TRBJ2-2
CASSQDPGHRPRTGELFF
TGCGCCAGCAGCCAAGATCCCGGACACAGGCCGAGAACCGGGGAGCTGTTTTTT
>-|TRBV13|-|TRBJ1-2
CASSRGTLATNYGYTF
TGTGCCAGCAGCCGGGGGACGCTCGCGACTAACTATGGCTACACCTTC
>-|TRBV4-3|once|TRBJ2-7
CASSQDGGSTYEQYF
TGCGCCAGCAGCCAAGATGGTGGCTCGACCTACGAGCAGTACTTC
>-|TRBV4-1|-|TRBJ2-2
CASSFPSTSNTGELFF
TGCGCCAGCAGCTTCCCTAGCACCTCGAACACCGGGGAGCTGTTTTTT
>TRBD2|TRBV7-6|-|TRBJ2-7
CASSLGGTSGSYEQYF
TGTGCCAGCAGCTTAGGCGGAACTAGCGGGAGCTACGAGCAGTACTTC
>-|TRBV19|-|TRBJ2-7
CASSRILGAYNSFYEQYF
TGTGCCAGTAGCCGGATCCTGGGGGCGTACAACTCGTTCTACGAGCAGTACTTC
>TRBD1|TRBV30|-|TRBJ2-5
CAWSQTGGETQYF
TGTGCCTGGAGTCAGACAGGGGGGGAGACCCAGTACTTC
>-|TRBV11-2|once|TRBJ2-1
CASSLAAAGLGQFF
TGTGCCAGCAGCTTAGCCGCTGCAGGGTTGGGGCAGTTCTTC
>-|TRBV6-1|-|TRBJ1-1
CASRRELNTEAFF
TGTGCCAGCAGGCGGGAGTTAAACACTGAAGCTTTCTTT
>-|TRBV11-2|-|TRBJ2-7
CASSLGPEGSYEQYF
TGTGCCAGCAGCTTAGGGCCCGAGGGATCCTACGAGCAGTACTTC
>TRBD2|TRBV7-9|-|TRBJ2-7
CASSLVGGYEQYF
TGTGCCAGCAGCTTAGTGGGGGGGTACGAGCAGTACTTC
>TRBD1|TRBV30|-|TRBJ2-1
CAYTQGTGYTGNEQFF
TGTGCCTACACCCAGGGGACAGGCTATACGGGCAATGAGCAGTTCTTC
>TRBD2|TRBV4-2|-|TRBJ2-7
CASSHEGLGNYEQYF
TGTGCCAGCAGCCACGAGGGACTAGGGAACTACGAGCAGTACTTC
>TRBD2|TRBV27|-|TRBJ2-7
CASSLSMLAGASEQYF
TGTGCCAGCAGTTTATCGATGTTAGCGGGAGCTAGTGAGCAGTACTTC
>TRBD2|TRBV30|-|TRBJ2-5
CAWSVIAGAEETQYF
TGTGCCTGGAGTGTGATAGCGGGGGCCGAAGAGACCCAGTACTTC
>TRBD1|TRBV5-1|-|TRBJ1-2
CASSAGTGFRYTF
TGCGCCAGCAGCGCCGGGACAGGGTTTCGCTACACCTTC
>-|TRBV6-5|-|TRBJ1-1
CASSYGGTGAFF
TGTGCCAGCAGTTACGGGGGCACGGGAGCTTTCTTT
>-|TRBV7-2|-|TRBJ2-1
CASSSPVISGEQFF
TGTGCCAGCAGCTCCCCCGTCATCTCGGGTGAGCAGTTCTTC
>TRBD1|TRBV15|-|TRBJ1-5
CATSRTGSSNQPQHF
TGTGCCACCAGCAGGACAGGGAGTAGCAATCAGCCCCAGCATTTT
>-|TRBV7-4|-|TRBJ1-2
CATITATEDGYTF
TGTGCCACCATTACGGCCACGGAGGATGGCTACACCTTC
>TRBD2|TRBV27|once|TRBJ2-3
CASSLRLAGGPMDTQYF
TGTGCCAGCAGTTTACGACTAGCGGGAGGGCCTATGGATACGCAGTATTTT
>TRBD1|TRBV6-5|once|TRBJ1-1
CASNHEQGATEAFF
TGTGCCAGCAATCATGAGCAGGGGGCCACTGAAGCTTTCTTT
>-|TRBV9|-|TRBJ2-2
CASSVSGRRTGELFF
TGTGCCAGCAGCGTAAGCGGACGCCGGACCGGGGAGCTGTTTTTT
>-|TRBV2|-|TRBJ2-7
CASGAPSDEQYF
TGTGCCAGCGGGGCTCCTAGCGACGAGCAGTACTTC
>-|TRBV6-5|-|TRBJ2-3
CASSSTFPQRVLF
TGTGCCAGCAGTTCCACTTTTCCCCAGAGGGTCCTTTTT
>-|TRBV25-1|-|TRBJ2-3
CASSELIAPDTQYF
TGTGCCAGCAGTGAATTGATAGCCCCAGATACGCAGTATTTT
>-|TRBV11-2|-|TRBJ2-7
CASSLVSTETYEQYF
TGTGCCAGCAGCTTAGTATCCACTGAAACCTACGAGCAGTACTTC
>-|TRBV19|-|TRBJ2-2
CASTPWTAHMNTGELFF
TGTGCCAGTACCCCTTGGACAGCCCATATGAACACCGGGGAGCTGTTTTTT
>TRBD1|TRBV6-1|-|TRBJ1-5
CASSARTGGGNQPQHF
TGTGCCAGCAGTGCTCGGACAGGGGGCGGCAATCAGCCCCAGCATTTT
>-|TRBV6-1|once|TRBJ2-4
CASTGRGNIQYF
TGTGCCAGTACAGGGCGGGGGAACATTCAGTACTTC
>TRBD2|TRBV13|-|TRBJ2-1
CASSAGTSGILEQFF
TGTGCCAGCAGCGCCGGTACTAGCGGGATCTTGGAGCAGTTCTTC